One sample yielded the 27 T cell receptor beta chains listed below, sequenced in a study of shared clonotypes between healthy human individuals. The method was immunoSEQ multiplex PCR; TCRdb's version includes in-frame clones alone and lacks a portion of them. The repertoire includes about a million clones, around three quarters of them detected once, and approximately 1.5% sits in the top ten. The specimen was memory CD4+ T cells sorted from blood. Stated subset: CD45RA-negative fraction. These TCRs come from a man aged 18 to 30 in good health.

This clone has more than one count but fewer than ten. The rearrangement uses TRBV18 and TRBJ2-7; 9 positions agree with TRBD1. Germline CDR1 reads KGHSH; CDR2 reads LQKENI. The CDR3 runs 13 residues. Germline trimming cut 8 bases from V and 4 bases from J; bases unmatched to any gene: 6. The CDR3 bases are TGTGCCAGCGCTATACAGGGGGCTTACGAGCAGTACTTC. Translating gives CASAIQGAYEQYF.

The chain couples TRBV6-5 to TRBJ2-5; 7 bases align to TRBD2. Germline values: CDR1 MNHEY, CDR2 SVGAGI. The trim removed 4 bases at V and 9 bases at J, leaving 14 bases unmatched. The CDR3 sequence is 15 residues long. CDR3 nucleotide sequence: TGTGCCAGCAGTTCCGAAGGGGACTACGGCCAGCCCCAGTACTTC. Translated: CASSSEGDYGQPQYF.

V gene TRBV5-1 combines with J gene TRBJ1-2; the D gene is possibly TRBD1 (5 bases). The CDR3 has 14 amino acids. V was clipped by 0 bases and J by 4 bases, with 10 bases between them. Germline V gene data show CDR1 as SGHRS and CDR2 as YFSETQ. The CDR3 DNA follows: TGCGCCAGCAGCTTGGATGGGGGGACCTATGGCTACACCTTC. This encodes CASSLDGGTYGYTF.

This clone has only a few counts. The V and J genes are TRBV5-5 and TRBJ2-5, with 9 bases that match TRBD2. The CDR3 contains 14 residues. J was trimmed by 4 bases and V by 3 bases; bases with no gene match: 4. Looked up from germline, CDR1 is SGHKS and CDR2 is YYEKEE (reference sequence). CDR3 sequence (DNA): TGTGCCAGCAGCTCCTGGACTAGCGTAGAGACCCAGTACTTC. This translates into CASSSWTSVETQYF.

The V and J genes are TRBV4-2 and TRBJ1-5; unclear D gene. Germline CDR1 LGHNA, CDR2 YNFKEQ. V was trimmed by 0 bases and J by 11 bases, leaving 11 bases between them. The CDR3 spans 13 residues. In nucleotides, the CDR3 is TGTGCCAGCAGCCAAGATCTCGTAGGAGCCCAGCATTTT. Amino acid sequence: CASSQDLVGAQHF.

This clone appeared a few times. The chain has TRBV12-5 and TRBJ1-1; tentative D call: TRBD1 (5 bases). The V gene lost 3 bases and the J gene lost 4 bases, with 9 bases spanning the gap. Germline V gene lookup returns CDR1 LGHNT and CDR2 FRNRAP. The CDR3 is 13 amino acids. The CDR3: CASGLQEGTEAFF. CDR3 bases: TGTGCTAGTGGTTTACAGGAAGGCACTGAAGCTTTCTTT.

A word on this clone: This CDR3 is also generated by other DNA sequences in the sample. This chain links TRBV6-1 with TRBJ1-2; 10 bases line up with TRBD1. The CDR3 consists of 13 residues. After removal of 4 bases from V and 7 bases from J, the junction contained 3 bases not matched to a gene. CDR1 and CDR2 (germline): MNHNS, SASEGT. This chain's CDR3 is CASSGQGAGGYTF. In DNA form, the CDR3 reads TGTGCCAGCAGTGGACAGGGGGCCGGTGGCTACACCTTC.

V is TRBV7-2 and J is TRBJ2-3; D tentatively fits TRBD1 or TRBD2 (6 bases each). Trimming took 6 bases from V and 6 from J, leaving 22 bases between them. Germline CDR1 is SGHTA and CDR2 is FQGNSA. CDR3 size: 16 residues. CDR3 in DNA: TGTGCCAGCAGTTCGGGACACAGGGACTGGGGGGATACGCAGTATTTT. Protein sequence: CASSSGHRDWGDTQYF.

This clone was picked up many times. The chain is built from TRBV28 and TRBJ1-5, with D possibly matching TRBD1 (6 bases). The V end lost 8 bases, the J end lost 7 bases, and 18 bases lay between the germline ends. CDR3 size: 14 residues. The germline gives CDR1 MDHEN, CDR2 SYDVKM. CDR3 nucleotide sequence: TGTGCCAGCTCAAATCGGGGGCTGGAGCAGCCCCAGCATTTT. It is translated as CASSNRGLEQPQHF.

This clone was found once. This chain links TRBV27 with TRBJ2-7; the D is unclear. V lost 3 bases, J lost 5 bases, and 11 bases lay in between. CDR1 and CDR2 (germline): MNHEY, SMNVEV (reference sequence). The CDR3 loop spans 13 amino acids. Written as DNA, the CDR3 is TGTGCCAGCAGTTTCCGGACGGGCCACGAGCAGTACTTC. Its protein is CASSFRTGHEQYF.

This chain connects TRBV2 to TRBJ2-3, with D maybe TRBD2 (7 bases). Deletions cut 4 bases from V and 0 bases from J, with 17 bases between. CDR3 length: 17 residues. CDR1 SNHLY and CDR2 FYNNEI come from the germline V gene. The CDR3 is CASSGEGERKSTDTQYF. The CDR3 region has the DNA TGTGCCAGCAGTGGGGAGGGGGAACGGAAAAGCACAGATACGCAGTATTTT.

This rearrangement joins TRBV21-1 to TRBJ2-3; the table's TRBD2 call for D was not verified on the DNA. TRBV21-1 is a listed pseudogene. The CDR3 covers 16 residues. DNA for the CDR3: TGTGCCAGCAGCAATTGGCCTAGCGGTCTCGCAGATACGCAGTATTTT. Its translation: CASSNWPSGLADTQYF.

About this clone: In the same sample, other DNA sequences code for this CDR3. CDR3 bases: TGCGCCAGCAGCCAAGGAGGAGGGACAACTAATGAAAAACTGTTTTTT. It is translated as CASSQGGGTTNEKLFF. V gene TRBV4-3 combines with J gene TRBJ1-4; D not resolved. Germline lookup yields CDR1 LGHNA and CDR2 YSLEER. Trimming removed 1 base from V and 0 bases from J, with 9 bases in between. The CDR3 is 16 amino acids.

The rearrangement uses TRBV15 and TRBJ1-2; 7 nucleotides agree with TRBD1. CDR1 is LNHNV and CDR2 is YYDKDF in the germline V gene (reference sequence). CDR3 length: 15 residues. Trimming cost V 1 base and J 3 bases; bases outside gene matches: 5. The CDR3 reads CATSRGDRPHYGYTF. The CDR3 DNA reads as TGTGCCACCAGCAGAGGGGACAGACCTCACTATGGCTACACCTTC.

In DNA form, the CDR3 reads TGCAGCGTTGACCAGAGTTTTTTGGGCTACACCTTC. Its protein product is CSVDQSFLGYTF. This chain links TRBV29-1 with TRBJ1-2; D unclear. Germline assignment: CDR1 SQVTM and CDR2 ANQGSEA. V lost 3 bases, J lost 8 bases, and 13 bases lay in between. CDR3 length equals 12 residues. The whole variable domain, remainder taken from reference TRBV29-1 and TRBJ1-2, is SAVISQKPSRDICQRGTSLTIQCQVDSQVTMMFWYRQQPGQSLTLIATANQGSEATYESGFVIDKFPISRPNLTFSTLTVSNMSPEDSSIYLCSVDQSFLGYTFGSGTRLTVV.

This clone was found a few times. V usage is TRBV5-1 and J usage is TRBJ2-5; D assignment may be TRBD1 or TRBD2 (5 bases each). CDR3 length: 15 residues. CDR1 is SGHRS and CDR2 is YFSETQ in the germline V gene. V dropped 1 base and J dropped 2 bases, with 12 bases sitting between them. The CDR3 DNA sequence: TGCGCCAGCAGCTTGCCCCGAGGGGCTCAAGAGACCCAGTACTTC. Amino acid sequence: CASSLPRGAQETQYF.

V is TRBV27 and J is TRBJ2-7; TRBD2 agrees at 7 bases. Germline V gene data show CDR1 as MNHEY and CDR2 as SMNVEV (reference sequence). The CDR3 covers 15 residues. V gave up 1 base and J gave up 2 bases; unmatched junction bases: 5. The CDR3: CASSLYGGGPYEQYF. For the CDR3, the DNA is TGTGCCAGCAGTTTATACGGGGGAGGGCCCTACGAGCAGTACTTC.

The J gene is TRBJ2-5, the V gene TRBV28, with 14 bases matching TRBD2. The CDR3 consists of 17 residues. In germline, CDR1 is MDHEN, CDR2 SYDVKM. The junction had 10 bases not matched to a gene; V was cut back by 5 bases and J by 5 bases. The CDR3 coding sequence is TGTGCCAGCAGTAAAGGGACTAGCGGGAGTTGGGGGGAGACCCAGTACTTC. Translation gives CASSKGTSGSWGETQYF.

The rearrangement joins TRBV4-1 to TRBJ2-7; TRBD2 agrees at 12 bases. With V trimmed by 0 bases and J by 4 bases, 10 bases remained unmatched. CDR3 length equals 18 residues. Per germline, CDR1 MGHRA and CDR2 YSYEKL. The CDR3 nucleotides read TGCGCCAGCAGCCAAGATCTCTTACTAACTAGCGGGGGGTACGAGCAGTACTTC. Translating it yields CASSQDLLLTSGGYEQYF.

This clone showed up just a few times. CDR3 residues: CASSHPGRGGQPQHF. The CDR3 coding sequence is TGCGCCAGCAGCCATCCCGGGAGAGGAGGTCAGCCCCAGCATTTT. J is TRBJ1-5 and V is TRBV4-1; no firm D call. With 3 bases removed from V and 6 bases from J, the gap between germline ends came to 15 bases. CDR3 length: 15 residues. In germline, CDR1 is MGHRA, CDR2 YSYEKL.

The V call is TRBV4-1, the J call TRBJ2-1, with TRBD2 identical over 11 bases. V lost 0 bases to trimming and J lost 1 base; unmatched junction nucleotides: 2. This CDR3 has 17 residues. The germline CDR1 and CDR2 sequences are MGHRA and YSYEKL. The CDR3 region has the DNA TGCGCCAGCAGCCAAGATACTAGCGGGAGATCCTACAATGAGCAGTTCTTC. This sequence encodes CASSQDTSGRSYNEQFF.

The table lists this clone with a few counts. J is TRBJ2-5 and V is TRBV7-9; 10 nucleotides match TRBD2. CDR1 SEHNR and CDR2 FQNEAQ come from the germline V gene (reference sequence). Trimming took 0 bases from V and 7 from J; bases not matched to a gene: 5. The CDR3 length is 15 residues. This chain's CDR3 is CASSLASGGAGTQYF. CDR3 DNA sequence: TGTGCCAGCAGCTTAGCGAGCGGGGGGGCCGGGACCCAGTACTTC.

This chain joins TRBV25-1 and TRBJ2-7; no firm D call. Per the germline V gene, CDR1 is MGHDK and CDR2 is SYGVNS. V was trimmed by 4 bases and J by 1 base, leaving 8 bases between them. This CDR3 comprises 13 residues. The CDR3 sequence: CASSGLSSYEQYF. CDR3 DNA: TGTGCCAGCAGTGGGCTGTCTTCCTACGAGCAGTACTTC.

DNA of the CDR3: TGTGCCAGCAGCTTAAGAGAGGTGTCTGAAAAACTGTTTTTT. Translated, it gives CASSLREVSEKLFF. The chain links TRBV7-9 to TRBJ1-4; D remains unclear. The CDR3 spans 14 residues. The V gene lost 2 bases and the J gene lost 7 bases, with 11 bases spanning the gap. The germline V gene encodes CDR1 SEHNR and CDR2 FQNEAQ (reference sequence).

This sequence joins TRBV10-3 and TRBJ2-1, with D perhaps given as TRBD1 or TRBD2 (5 bases each). The ends were cut back, 8 bases at V and 6 bases at J, with 14 bases in the middle. CDR3 length: 13 residues. Germline V lookup: CDR1 ENHRY, CDR2 SYGVKD. CDR3 nucleotide sequence: TGTGCCATCGCCGGGACGGACGGCAATGAGCAGTTCTTC. Its protein product is CAIAGTDGNEQFF.

The chain is built from TRBV4-1 and TRBJ1-4; 12 nucleotides align to TRBD1. There are 15 residues in the CDR3. The germline CDR1 and CDR2 sequences are MGHRA and YSYEKL. J gave up 7 bases and V 3 bases, and 3 bases lay outside the gene matches. The CDR3: CASSQGDRGLEKLFF. In nucleotides, the CDR3 is TGCGCCAGCAGCCAGGGGGACAGGGGGCTTGAAAAACTGTTTTTT.

This clone was counted many times. The chain has TRBV6-1 and TRBJ2-2; 9 positions agree with TRBD1. The CDR3 is 16 amino acids. From germline, CDR1 is MNHNS and CDR2 SASEGT. V was clipped by 2 bases and J by 7 bases; unmatched bases: 8. The CDR3 spells CASSESQGALSGELFF. The CDR3 bases are TGTGCCAGCAGTGAATCACAGGGGGCGCTTAGCGGGGAGCTGTTTTTT.